The 10 T cell receptor beta chains in this list originate from one sample, sequenced in a study of shared clonotypes between healthy human individuals. As defined, naive CD8 cells were CD45RO-negative and positively selected for CCR7, with terminally differentiated effector memory CD45RA+ cells excluded. Sequenced by immunoSEQ multiplex PCR; TCRdb stores in-frame clones only, minus some. In the table there are approximately 810,000 clones, around 92% of which are singletons. The sample consisted of naive CD8+ T cells sorted from blood. The source of these receptors is a man aged 25 to 40 in good health.

The CDR3 DNA reads TGTGCCAGCAGGACCCGGGTGGACACCAACTACGAGCAGTACTTC. It specifies CASRTRVDTNYEQYF. This chain links TRBV28 with TRBJ2-7; perhaps TRBD1 as D (5 bases). Trimming stripped 6 bases from V and 3 bases from J, with 18 bases between. Germline V gene lookup returns CDR1 MDHEN and CDR2 SYDVKM. CDR3 length equals 15 residues.

The V call is TRBV9, the J call TRBJ2-1, with 7 bases matching TRBD2. The CDR3 extends over 16 amino acids. Looked up from germline, CDR1 is SGDLS and CDR2 is YYNGEE. J lost 6 bases, V lost 0 bases, and 9 bases had no gene match. The CDR3 reads CASSVAGGEGRNEQFF. The CDR3 DNA reads as TGTGCCAGCAGCGTAGCTGGGGGGGAGGGCCGCAATGAGCAGTTCTTC.

This chain uses TRBV7-7 with TRBJ2-5; tentatively, D is TRBD1 (6 bases). V was pared by 5 bases and J by 5 bases, with 12 bases between. Germline assignment: CDR1 SSHAT and CDR2 FNYEAQ (reference sequence). The CDR3 covers 13 residues. The DNA of the CDR3 is TGTGCCAGCAGCCTTGAGGGGGTCGAGACCCAGTACTTC. It translates to CASSLEGVETQYF. Supplemented by reference TRBV7-7 and TRBJ2-5, the full variable domain reads GAGVSQSPRYKVTKRGQDVTLRCDPISSHATLYWYQQALGQGPEFLTYFNYEAQPDKSGLPSDRFSAERPEGSISTLTIQRTEQRDSAMYRCASSLEGVETQYFGPGTRLLVL.

The chain couples TRBV6-1 to TRBJ2-5; TRBD2 is a possible D gene (7 bases). The CDR3 has 16 residues. Looked up from germline, CDR1 is MNHNS and CDR2 is SASEGT. With 3 bases removed from V and 3 bases from J, the gap between germline ends came to 17 bases. The CDR3 sequence is CASSDGEGGVKETQYF. The CDR3 coding sequence is TGTGCCAGCAGTGATGGAGAGGGGGGGGTGAAAGAGACCCAGTACTTC.

The V and J genes are TRBV9 and TRBJ1-2; 7 bases line up with TRBD1. Unmatched junction bases numbered 9, after V lost 5 bases and J lost 5 bases. CDR1 SGDLS and CDR2 YYNGEE come from the germline V gene. This CDR3 region has 14 residues. The CDR3 spells CASSPGDSNYGYTF. CDR3 coding DNA: TGTGCCAGCAGTCCGGGGGACAGCAATTATGGCTACACCTTC.

This sequence joins TRBV4-1 and TRBJ1-5; the D is unclear. The CDR3 covers 14 residues. The ends were cut back, 4 bases at V and 7 bases at J, with 14 bases in the middle. In germline, CDR1 is MGHRA, CDR2 YSYEKL. The CDR3 DNA reads as TGCGCCAGCAGCCTACTCGTAGGGTCGCAGCCCCAGCATTTT. Translation: CASSLLVGSQPQHF.

The chain recombines TRBV14 with TRBJ2-7; 8 bases line up with TRBD2. Germline V lookup: CDR1 SGHDN, CDR2 FVKESK. The V gene end was trimmed by 2 bases and the J gene end by 5 bases; junction bases not matched to a gene: 11. The CDR3 extends over 16 amino acids. For the CDR3, the DNA is TGTGCCAGCAGCCAACTCCCCGGGACTAGTCTTCACGAGCAGTACTTC. The encoded protein is CASSQLPGTSLHEQYF.

The chain recombines TRBV7-3 with TRBJ2-7; no definite D call. Germline loops: CDR1 SGHTA, CDR2 FQGTGA. The V and J ends lost 2 bases and 4 bases respectively, with 12 bases between them. CDR3 length: 14 residues. In DNA, the CDR3 is TGTGCCAGCAGCTTACGTGCTAATTCTTACGAGCAGTACTTC. This translates into CASSLRANSYEQYF.

The gene calls are TRBV11-2 and TRBJ1-4, with D unclear. This CDR3 spans 15 amino acids. The germline V and J ends were trimmed by 1 base and 4 bases, with 10 bases remaining between them. CDR1 is SGHAT and CDR2 is FQNNGV in the germline V gene. This chain's CDR3 is CASSLGFRVNEKLFF. The CDR3, as DNA: TGTGCCAGCAGCTTAGGTTTCCGGGTTAATGAAAAACTGTTTTTT.

The chain is built from TRBV19 and TRBJ2-7, with no clear D. The CDR3 loop spans 16 amino acids. The V and J ends lost 1 base and 1 base respectively, with 14 bases between them. CDR1 is LNHDA and CDR2 is SQIVND in the germline V gene (reference sequence). CDR3 loop: CASSIAQRLRSYEQYF. In nucleotides, the CDR3 is TGTGCCAGTAGTATAGCGCAGCGATTAAGATCCTACGAGCAGTACTTC.